This passage covers 31 T cell receptor beta chains from one sample sequenced in a study of graft-versus-host responses after intestinal transplantation. TCRdb keeps only in-frame clones here, not all; method: immunoSEQ multiplex PCR. The sample has under 15,000 clones; under 40% are singletons. Plating of about 200,000 CFSE-labeled responder cells was done together with about 200,000 irradiated, violet-dye-labeled stimulator cells. The input for sequencing was alloreactive CD8+ T cells from a mixed lymphocyte reaction culture, taken before intestinal transplant. The subset was: CFSE-low proliferating T cells sorted from approximately 6-day pre-transplant mixed lymphocyte reaction (GvH or HvG direction). These receptor sequences come from a human patient who received an intestinal transplant.

J is TRBJ2-1 and V is TRBV9, with D possibly being TRBD2 (6 bases). Between the trimmed V and J ends, which lost 3 bases and 6 bases, there was a span of 7 bases. This CDR3 spans 12 amino acids. Germline values: CDR1 SGDLS, CDR2 YYNGEE. The CDR3 reads CASSGSGNEQFF. CDR3 nucleotide sequence: TGTGCCAGCAGCGGTAGCGGCAATGAGCAGTTCTTC.

The J gene is TRBJ1-4, the V gene TRBV7-3; possible D gene TRBD1, 5 bases. This CDR3 spans 20 amino acids. Germline-derived CDR1 and CDR2 are SGHTA and FQGTGA. The V gene lost 4 bases and the J gene lost 6 bases, with 30 bases spanning the gap. This chain's CDR3 is CASSSEGRSGPRGVDEKLFF. CDR3 bases: TGTGCCAGCAGCTCAGAGGGTAGGTCAGGCCCCCGGGGGGTGGATGAAAAACTGTTTTTT.

As to this clone: This could be a read error, since a much larger clone is one nucleotide away. The chain joins TRBV10-3 to TRBJ2-7; D not certain. Germline lookup yields CDR1 ENHRY and CDR2 SYGVKD. The length of the CDR3 is 12 residues. With 2 bases removed from V and 3 bases from J, the gap between germline ends came to 5 bases. The CDR3 coding sequence is TGTGCCATCAGTGAGGCGGTCTACGAGCAGTACTTC. Translated: CAISEAVYEQYF.

This chain joins TRBV4-2 and TRBJ2-5, with 7 bases identical to TRBD1. This CDR3 spans 14 amino acids. Germline V gene data show CDR1 as LGHNA and CDR2 as YNFKEQ. V gave up 2 bases and J gave up 5 bases; unmatched junction bases: 5. Here the CDR3 reads CASSQTGVGETQYF. The CDR3 bases are TGTGCCAGCAGCCAAACAGGGGTGGGGGAGACCCAGTACTTC.

This clone was found a few times. The genes are TRBV4-2 and TRBJ2-1; D is undetermined. The CDR3 extends over 15 amino acids. The V gene's germline CDR1 is LGHNA and CDR2 YNFKEQ. V was cut by 0 bases and J by 1 base, with 7 bases left in between. Here the CDR3 DNA reads TGTGCCAGCAGCCAAGAAGTCGGATCCTACAATGAGCAGTTCTTC. As protein: CASSQEVGSYNEQFF.

This clone has more than one count but fewer than ten. This chain connects TRBV11-3 to TRBJ2-1; D possibly corresponds to TRBD2 (6 bases). The CDR3 totals 13 residues. Deletions cut 5 bases from V and 7 bases from J, with 12 bases between. From germline, CDR1 is SGHNT and CDR2 YENEEA. The CDR3 loop reads CASSATGGNEQFF. The DNA for the CDR3 is TGTGCCAGCAGCGCCACCGGGGGAAATGAGCAGTTCTTC.

The rearrangement joins TRBV10-2 to TRBJ1-5; unclear D gene. The ends were cut back, 2 bases at V and 4 bases at J, with 12 bases in the middle. The CDR3 covers 15 residues. The germline V gene encodes CDR1 WSHSY and CDR2 SAAADI. CDR3 in amino acids: CASSEAEFWNQPQHF. The DNA of the CDR3 is TGCGCCAGCAGTGAGGCGGAGTTTTGGAATCAGCCCCAGCATTTT.

This chain uses TRBV5-6 with TRBJ1-2; D remains unclear. The ends were cut back, 0 bases at V and 1 base at J, with 4 bases in the middle. The CDR3 length is 13 residues. Germline loops: CDR1 SGHDT, CDR2 YYEEEE. The CDR3 sequence is CASSLGFNYGYTF. The DNA of the CDR3 is TGTGCCAGCAGCTTGGGGTTTAACTATGGCTACACCTTC.

V and J are TRBV19 and TRBJ2-1; D is uncertain. In germline, CDR1 is LNHDA, CDR2 SQIVND (reference sequence). The V end lost 1 base, the J end lost 2 bases, and 15 bases lay between the germline ends. This CDR3 comprises 17 residues. CDR3 region: CASSIVWTSGAYNEQFF. The DNA for the CDR3 is TGTGCCAGTAGTATAGTTTGGACCTCGGGCGCCTACAATGAGCAGTTCTTC. The whole variable domain, filled in from reference TRBV19 and TRBJ2-1, reads DGGITQSPKYLFRKEGQNVTLSCEQNLNHDAMYWYRQDPGQGLRLIYYSQIVNDFQKGDIAEGYSVSREKKESFPLTVTSAQKNPTAFYLCASSIVWTSGAYNEQFFGPGTRLTVL.

This clone occurred once. This chain uses TRBV27 with TRBJ2-5; 14 bases map to TRBD2. The junction had 4 bases not matched to a gene; V was cut back by 3 bases and J by 4 bases. This CDR3 spans 16 amino acids. The germline V gene encodes CDR1 MNHEY and CDR2 SMNVEV (reference sequence). The chain's CDR3 is CASSLGLAGERETQYF. The CDR3 bases are TGTGCCAGCAGTTTGGGACTAGCGGGGGAGAGAGAGACCCAGTACTTC.

The V and J genes are TRBV7-9 and TRBJ2-2; 8 nucleotides align to TRBD1. Germline lookup yields CDR1 SEHNR and CDR2 FQNEAQ (reference sequence). The CDR3 has 17 residues. J lost 4 bases, V lost 5 bases, and 12 bases had no gene match. The CDR3 DNA reads TGTGCCAGCAGCGGGACCCAGGGGGCGACGAGCACCGGGGAGCTGTTTTTT. It translates to CASSGTQGATSTGELFF.

By proportion, this clone is medium-sized. The rearrangement uses TRBV28 and TRBJ2-7; D is possibly TRBD1 (6 bases). V was cut by 6 bases and J by 2 bases, with 11 bases left in between. The germline V gene has CDR1 MDHEN and CDR2 SYDVKM. This CDR3 spans 13 amino acids. The CDR3: CASSPGQTYEQYF. CDR3 DNA sequence: TGTGCCAGCAGCCCGGGACAAACCTACGAGCAGTACTTC.

V and J are TRBV6-5 and TRBJ2-7, with D uncertain. In germline, CDR1 is MNHEY, CDR2 SVGAGI. V lost 5 bases, J lost 7 bases, and 9 bases lay in between. The CDR3 consists of 11 residues. The CDR3 DNA sequence: TGTGCCAGCAGTGAGATCCGGGAGCAGTACTTC. Translating it yields CASSEIREQYF.

This sequence joins TRBV11-2 and TRBJ2-7; no firm D call. V lost 0 bases and J 2 bases, leaving 2 bases between the germline ends. Looked up from germline, CDR1 is SGHAT and CDR2 is FQNNGV. This CDR3 has 12 amino acids. This chain's CDR3 is CASSLDPYEQYF. In nucleotides, the CDR3 is TGTGCCAGCAGCTTAGATCCCTACGAGCAGTACTTC. The entire variable domain, with the rest obtained from reference TRBV11-2 and TRBJ2-7, is as follows: EAGVAQSPRYKIIEKRQSVAFWCNPISGHATLYWYQQILGQGPKLLIQFQNNGVVDDSQLPKDRFSAERLKGVDSTLKIQPAKLEDSAVYLCASSLDPYEQYFGPGTRLTVT.

This clone was observed a handful of times. The chain employs TRBV30 and TRBJ2-4; 11 bases are shared with TRBD2. In germline, CDR1 is GTSNPN, CDR2 SVGIG (reference sequence). This CDR3 is built from 15 residues. J gave up 7 bases and V 0 bases, and 5 bases lay outside the gene matches. The CDR3, as DNA: TGTGCCTGGAGTGTTGGGGGACTAGCGGAGAACATTCAGTACTTC. Protein sequence: CAWSVGGLAENIQYF.

The chain uses TRBV4-3 and TRBJ2-7; D gene unclear. Trimming removed 1 base at V and 2 bases at J, with 6 bases between. This CDR3 spans 13 amino acids. Per the germline V gene, CDR1 is LGHNA and CDR2 is YSLEER. CDR3 protein: CASSQGQAYEQYF. The CDR3 DNA reads as TGCGCCAGCAGCCAAGGGCAGGCCTACGAGCAGTACTTC.

The V call is TRBV7-9, the J call TRBJ2-6, with D hard to call. V was clipped by 5 bases and J by 5 bases, with 16 bases between them. CDR1 SEHNR and CDR2 FQNEAQ come from the germline V gene (reference sequence). The CDR3 length is 16 residues. CDR3 loop: CASSIVLQSRANVLTF. The CDR3 DNA is TGTGCCAGCAGCATTGTTTTACAAAGTCGGGCCAACGTCCTGACTTTC. The full variable domain, its missing parts supplied by reference TRBV7-9 and TRBJ2-6, is DTGVSQNPRHKITKRGQNVTFRCDPISEHNRLYWYRQTLGQGPEFLTYFQNEAQLEKSRLLSDRFSAERPKGSFSTLEIQRTEQGDSAMYLCASSIVLQSRANVLTFGAGSRLTVL.

The sample holds one count of this clone. The chain combines TRBV7-6 with TRBJ2-3, with D possibly being TRBD2 (6 bases). There are 14 residues in the CDR3. The V gene lost 3 bases and the J gene lost 0 bases, with 7 bases spanning the gap. The germline CDR1 and CDR2 sequences are SGHVS and FNYEAQ. CDR3 DNA: TGTGCCAGCAGCTTCGGGACTAGCACAGATACGCAGTATTTT. It is translated as CASSFGTSTDTQYF.

The CDR3 spells CASSDVSRGQNQPQHF. In DNA, the CDR3 is TGTGCCAGCAGTGACGTCAGTAGGGGGCAAAATCAGCCCCAGCATTTT. The chain joins TRBV2 to TRBJ1-5; 7 positions agree with TRBD1. Germline values: CDR1 SNHLY, CDR2 FYNNEI. The CDR3 has 16 residues. After removal of 3 bases from V and 4 bases from J, the junction contained 9 bases not matched to a gene.

This clone showed up just a few times. The rearrangement links TRBV13 to TRBJ1-2; no definite D call. V lost 1 base to trimming and J lost 4 bases, with 16 bases between them. Germline V gene sequence: CDR1 PRHDT, CDR2 FYEKMQ (reference sequence). This CDR3 region has 16 residues. CDR3 DNA sequence: TGTGCCAGCAGCTTAGAACGCTCCTCTCTCTCCTATGGCTACACCTTC. Translation gives CASSLERSSLSYGYTF.

Only a few counts were recorded for this clone. CDR3 bases: TGTGCCAGCAGTTACTCCGGGATATACTACAATGAGCAGTTCTTC. Translation: CASSYSGIYYNEQFF. The genes are TRBV6-5 and TRBJ2-1, with a weak D call TRBD2 (5 bases). The CDR3 totals 15 residues. Trimming pared 0 bases from V and 3 bases from J, leaving 9 bases between. The germline V gene encodes CDR1 MNHEY and CDR2 SVGAGI.

The genes are TRBV7-4 and TRBJ1-1, with D hard to call. V lost 4 bases, J lost 4 bases, and 22 bases lay in between. Germline V gene sequence: CDR1 SGHVT, CDR2 SQSDAQ. The CDR3 is 17 amino acids. CDR3 amino acids: CASSSPPGGRTGTEAFF. Written as DNA, the CDR3 is TGTGCCAGCAGCTCCCCCCCCGGCGGGAGAACGGGCACTGAAGCTTTCTTT.

The genes are TRBV6-1 and TRBJ1-2; TRBD1 might be the D (5 bases). The V gene lost 7 bases and the J gene lost 4 bases, with 7 bases spanning the gap. CDR1 MNHNS and CDR2 SASEGT come from the germline V gene. The CDR3 has 11 amino acids. The CDR3 spells CASTDSYGYTF. In DNA, the CDR3 is TGTGCCAGCACCGACAGCTATGGCTACACCTTC.

This clone was detected a few times. V and J are TRBV6-5 and TRBJ2-3, with 11 bases matching TRBD1. V was clipped by 3 bases and J by 3 bases; unmatched bases: 2. The CDR3 covers 15 residues. The germline gives CDR1 MNHEY, CDR2 SVGAGI. The CDR3 region is CASSYRDRGTDTQYF. For the CDR3, the DNA is TGTGCCAGCAGTTATCGGGACAGGGGGACAGATACGCAGTATTTT.

A remark on this clone: This CDR3 is also generated by other DNA sequences in the sample. The V and J genes are TRBV5-1 and TRBJ2-1, with 7 bases matching TRBD2. The ends lost 0 bases at V and 3 bases at J; junction bases unmatched: 6. This CDR3 comprises 16 residues. The germline V gene has CDR1 SGHRS and CDR2 YFSETQ. In DNA, the CDR3 is TGCGCCAGCAGCTTGGGGCTAGCGGTGGACTACAATGAGCAGTTCTTC. Amino acid sequence: CASSLGLAVDYNEQFF.

The chain joins TRBV6-1 to TRBJ1-4; D uncertain. This CDR3 region has 15 residues. With 7 bases removed from V and 7 bases from J, the gap between germline ends came to 19 bases. Looked up from germline, CDR1 is MNHNS and CDR2 is SASEGT. Here the CDR3 DNA reads TGTGCCAGCACTCACAACCCCCCCTTCTTTGAAAAACTGTTTTTT. This encodes CASTHNPPFFEKLFF.

By share of the sample, this clone is medium-sized (0.01 to 0.1%). The J gene is TRBJ2-1, the V gene TRBV6-5; TRBD1 is a possible D gene (5 bases). Germline V gene lookup returns CDR1 MNHEY and CDR2 SVGAGI. CDR3 length: 14 residues. V lost 2 bases, J lost 2 bases, and 7 bases lay in between. Written as DNA, the CDR3 is TGTGCCAGCAGTTACGACAGCCCCTACAATGAGCAGTTCTTC. Translating it yields CASSYDSPYNEQFF.

The CDR3: CASSLAGTTNEQFF. The CDR3 bases are TGTGCCAGCAGTCTCGCCGGGACTACCAATGAGCAGTTCTTC. The J gene is TRBJ2-1, the V gene TRBV28; 7 bases align to TRBD2. Germline V CDR1 and CDR2: MDHEN, SYDVKM. This CDR3 has 14 amino acids. Trimming removed 5 bases from V and 6 bases from J; junction bases left unmatched: 7.

This clone was seen a few times. This rearrangement joins TRBV9 to TRBJ2-2, with D perhaps being TRBD1 or TRBD2 (6 bases each). Germline loops: CDR1 SGDLS, CDR2 YYNGEE. V was cut by 2 bases and J by 3 bases, with 11 bases left in between. The length of the CDR3 is 15 residues. The CDR3 loop reads CASSVGGSYTGELFF. DNA of the CDR3: TGTGCCAGCAGCGTCGGGGGCAGCTACACCGGGGAGCTGTTTTTT.

CDR3 in DNA: TGTGCCAGCAGCAAAAGTCGTACGGGGGTGCAAGAGACCCAGTACTTC. Protein sequence: CASSKSRTGVQETQYF. The chain joins TRBV21-1 to TRBJ2-5; whether TRBD2, the table's D call, matches the DNA was not checked. TRBV21-1 is a documented pseudogene. There are 16 residues in the CDR3.

The chain couples TRBV6-6 to TRBJ2-7, with a weak D call TRBD1 (5 bases). Per germline, CDR1 MNHNY and CDR2 SVGAGI (reference sequence). The CDR3 is made up of 15 amino acids. With 4 bases removed from V and 0 bases from J, the gap between germline ends came to 13 bases. CDR3 nucleotide sequence: TGTGCCAGCAGTTGGGCTCCAGGGTCCTCCTACGAGCAGTACTTC. Protein product: CASSWAPGSSYEQYF.